The 21 T cell receptor beta chains below all came from one sample that was sequenced in a study of identical twins. TCRdb used MiXCR to reprocess the 5' RACE reads, holding one entry per CDR3 protein. The table records 570,000 or so distinct CDR3 sequences, roughly 9.5% of them present only once. These data were likewise used in another study, on yellow fever vaccine responses in identical twins.

The sample consisted of PBMCs. All receptors come from a woman in her late teens or twenties in good health.

This chain uses TRBV18 with TRBJ2-5; 7 bases line up with TRBD1. Germline V lookup: CDR1 KGHSH, CDR2 LQKENI. The CDR3 spans 16 residues. V was pared by 2 bases and J by 2 bases, with 8 bases of the junction left unmatched. The CDR3 loop is CASSPITTGVQETQYF. The CDR3 DNA reads as TGTGCCAGCTCACCAATAACCACAGGGGTACAAGAGACCCAGTACTTC.

This clonotype has at least ten counts. The V and J genes are TRBV20-1 and TRBJ2-1; D not resolved. V was clipped by 7 bases and J by 5 bases, with 18 bases between them. Per germline, CDR1 DFQATT and CDR2 SNEGSKA (reference sequence). The CDR3 consists of 14 residues. CDR3 in DNA: TGCAGTGGTCGTTCTCCCCCGTACAACAATGAGCAGTTCTTC. It encodes CSGRSPPYNNEQFF.

This clonotype has just a few counts. The chain is built from TRBV9 and TRBJ2-1; 7 bases match TRBD2. The J segment lost 4 bases and the V segment lost 3 bases, leaving 4 bases of the junction unmatched. The CDR3 covers 14 residues. The germline V gene encodes CDR1 SGDLS and CDR2 YYNGEE. CDR3 sequence reads: CASSELGGYNEQFF. CDR3 sequence (DNA): TGTGCCAGCAGCGAGCTGGGGGGGTACAATGAGCAGTTCTTC.

The V call is TRBV5-1, the J call TRBJ2-3; 8 nucleotides align to TRBD1. The V gene's germline CDR1 is SGHRS and CDR2 YFSETQ. The trim removed 4 bases at V and 4 bases at J, leaving 8 bases unmatched. The CDR3 is 15 amino acids. Here the CDR3 DNA reads TGCGCCAGCAGCGTTGGACAGGGTATGGCAGATACGCAGTATTTT. Translated, it gives CASSVGQGMADTQYF.

The V and J genes are TRBV9 and TRBJ1-3, with no clear D. The CDR3 runs to 15 residues. Per germline, CDR1 SGDLS and CDR2 YYNGEE. V lost 1 base, J lost 0 bases, and 8 bases lay in between. CDR3 bases: TGTGCCAGCAGCGTATCTTCAAGCTCTGGAAACACCATATATTTT. Protein product: CASSVSSSSGNTIYF.

V usage is TRBV25-1 and J usage is TRBJ2-7; 7 bases are a match to TRBD1. CDR3 size: 13 residues. Germline loops: CDR1 MGHDK, CDR2 SYGVNS. With 8 bases clipped from V and 2 bases from J, the junction kept 6 bases outside the gene matches. The CDR3 sequence is CASGGQVPYEQYF. The DNA of the CDR3 is TGTGCCAGCGGCGGACAGGTCCCCTACGAGCAGTACTTC.

This clonotype was picked up a small number of times. The V and J genes are TRBV12-3 or TRBV12-4 and TRBJ2-7; 12 positions agree with TRBD1. J gave up 3 bases and V 6 bases, and 9 bases lay outside the gene matches. This CDR3 region has 16 residues. CDR3 sequence: CASSYVGTGGLYEQYF. For the CDR3, the DNA is TGTGCCAGCAGCTACGTCGGGACAGGGGGCCTCTACGAGCAGTACTTC.

The chain recombines TRBV5-1 with TRBJ2-5; TRBD1 or TRBD2 may be the D gene (6 bases each). The CDR3 has 15 residues. Trimming took 1 base from V and 4 from J, leaving 14 bases between them. The germline gives CDR1 SGHRS, CDR2 YFSETQ. The CDR3 sequence is CASSLWGAERETQYF. CDR3 in DNA: TGCGCCAGCAGCTTGTGGGGGGCTGAACGAGAGACCCAGTACTTC.

The CDR3 sequence is CASRGQTIRTDTQYF. The CDR3 nucleotides are TGTGCCAGCAGGGGACAGACAATACGCACAGATACGCAGTATTTT. The V and J genes are TRBV2 and TRBJ2-3, with 7 bases matching TRBD1. The trim removed 6 bases at V and 1 base at J, leaving 7 bases unmatched. The CDR3 spans 15 residues. Germline CDR1 reads SNHLY; CDR2 reads FYNNEI.

J is TRBJ1-2 and V is TRBV6-6; perhaps TRBD1 as D (5 bases). The CDR3 has 12 amino acids. Deletions cut 11 bases from V and 2 bases from J, with 12 bases between. Germline CDR1 and CDR2: MNHNY and SVGAGI (reference sequence). This CDR3 reads CAVRGPNYGYTF. CDR3 DNA sequence: TGTGCCGTGCGGGGACCGAACTATGGCTACACCTTC.

In this sample, this clonotype turned up a few times. The genes are TRBV29-1 and TRBJ2-2; 7 bases match TRBD2. Unmatched junction bases numbered 9, after V lost 3 bases and J lost 5 bases. From germline, CDR1 is SQVTM and CDR2 ANQGSEA. The CDR3 extends over 15 amino acids. The CDR3 loop is CSVDTSSGYTGELFF. DNA of the CDR3: TGCAGCGTTGACACATCTAGCGGTTATACCGGGGAGCTGTTTTTT.

The table lists this clonotype with many counts. J is TRBJ2-3 and V is TRBV10-3; a weak D match, TRBD2 (6 bases). V lost 2 bases and J 1 base, leaving 19 bases between the germline ends. CDR1 and CDR2 (germline): ENHRY, SYGVKD. The CDR3 extends over 18 amino acids. DNA for the CDR3: TGTGCCATCAGTGAGCCGGAAGGGACTTACTCTGGCACAGATACGCAGTATTTT. It specifies CAISEPEGTYSGTDTQYF.

The V call is TRBV6-1, the J call TRBJ1-1; 9 bases fit TRBD1. The V gene end was trimmed by 6 bases and the J gene end by 5 bases; junction bases not matched to a gene: 7. CDR3 size: 14 residues. Germline V gene data show CDR1 as MNHNS and CDR2 as SASEGT. The CDR3 reads CASRKQGAYTEAFF. The CDR3 coding sequence is TGTGCCAGCAGAAAACAGGGGGCGTATACTGAAGCTTTCTTT.

J is TRBJ2-7 and V is TRBV7-2, with 8 bases that match TRBD2. The trim removed 5 bases at V and 2 bases at J, leaving 11 bases unmatched. Germline V gene lookup returns CDR1 SGHTA and CDR2 FQGNSA. This CDR3 has 16 residues. CDR3 in amino acids: CASSPGGTALTYEQYF. The CDR3 nucleotides are TGTGCCAGCAGCCCGGGGGGGACGGCTTTAACCTACGAGCAGTACTTC.

This clonotype was seen many times. The chain combines TRBV30 with TRBJ1-6, with TRBD1 identical over 8 bases. With 5 bases clipped from V and 8 bases from J, the junction kept 11 bases outside the gene matches. The CDR3 length is 15 residues. In germline, CDR1 is GTSNPN, CDR2 SVGIG (reference sequence). CDR3 loop: CAWVGRGQGYSPLHF. The CDR3 DNA sequence: TGTGCCTGGGTGGGTCGCGGACAGGGATATTCACCCCTCCACTTT.

This clonotype showed up many times. The chain couples TRBV28 to TRBJ1-2; TRBD1 aligns across 9 bases. Germline loops: CDR1 MDHEN, CDR2 SYDVKM. V was pared by 1 base and J by 7 bases, with 7 bases of the junction left unmatched. The CDR3 extends over 15 amino acids. CDR3 DNA: TGTGCCAGCAGTTTATTGCCGGGACAGGGAGGTGGCTACACCTTC. The encoded protein is CASSLLPGQGGGYTF.

This clonotype was observed a few times. V is TRBV12-3 or TRBV12-4 and J is TRBJ2-7, with D possibly TRBD2 on 5 matching bases. Trimming shortened V by 5 bases and J by 5 bases, and 13 bases separated the two germline ends. The CDR3 runs 13 residues. The CDR3, as DNA: TGTGCCAGCAGTGCCGGGGAGTCTCACGAGCAGTACTTC. Residues: CASSAGESHEQYF.

This clonotype was counted ten times or more. The chain joins TRBV6-5 to TRBJ2-1; 7 bases match TRBD2. The CDR3 runs 12 residues. With 2 bases clipped from V and 8 bases from J, the junction kept 0 bases outside the gene matches. Germline V gives CDR1 MNHEY, CDR2 SVGAGI. This chain's CDR3 is CASSYGGDEQFF. The CDR3 DNA reads as TGTGCCAGCAGTTACGGGGGGGATGAGCAGTTCTTC.

This chain uses TRBV6-2 or TRBV6-3 with TRBJ1-2; D not resolved. The CDR3 totals 13 residues. V gave up 5 bases and J gave up 7 bases, with 14 bases separating them. Germline V gene sequence: CDR1 MNHEY, CDR2 SVGEGT. The CDR3 bases are TGTGCCAGCAGTAACCTACCCTTTACTGGCTACACCTTC. Its translation: CASSNLPFTGYTF.

This chain links TRBV18 with TRBJ2-3; 14 nucleotides line up with TRBD2. V shed 4 bases and J 2 bases; nucleotides not matched to a gene: 14. The germline V gene encodes CDR1 KGHSH and CDR2 LQKENI. The CDR3 spans 20 residues. The CDR3 protein is CASSLLTGTSGSVTTDTQYF. Here the CDR3 DNA reads TGTGCCAGCTCACTATTAACCGGGACTAGCGGGAGCGTCACCACAGATACGCAGTATTTT.

The chain uses TRBV4-3 and TRBJ2-1, with 13 bases fitting TRBD2. CDR3 size: 16 residues. The junction had 6 bases not matched to a gene; V was cut back by 3 bases and J by 7 bases. The germline V gene encodes CDR1 LGHNA and CDR2 YSLEER. CDR3 in DNA: TGCGCCAGCAGCCAGCCGGGACTAGCGGGACAGAATGAGCAGTTCTTC. It codes for CASSQPGLAGQNEQFF.